What follows are 18 T cell receptor beta chains derived from one specimen sequenced in a study of spatial heterogeneity in lung cancer. Noted time point: sample taken at primary tumor resection. The study sequenced unsorted whole RNA from tumor, nontumor lung or frozen PBMC. TCRdb re-analysed the 5' RACE reads in MiXCR, keeping a single row per CDR3 protein. The sample gives tens of thousands of distinct CDR3 sequences, less than 6% of which show up once; approximately 35% is in the top ten. The specimen was PBMCs, collected at surgery. The source is a male donor with early-stage non-small cell lung cancer.

There are many counts of this clonotype. The chain is built from TRBV6-5 and TRBJ1-1; possible D gene TRBD1, 5 bases. Germline V CDR1 and CDR2: MNHEY, SVGAGI. The germline V and J ends were trimmed by 2 bases and 4 bases, with 23 bases remaining between them. This CDR3 is built from 18 residues. CDR3 nucleotide sequence: TGTGCCAGCAGTTACGAGGGGCCCGCGATCCCGGCTGCCACTGAAGCTTTCTTT. Its protein is CASSYEGPAIPAATEAFF.

By sample fraction, this clonotype is medium-sized. The chain carries TRBV19 and TRBJ2-5; D perhaps matches TRBD1 (6 bases). Trimming left V 7 bases short and J 5 bases short, with 20 bases between. There are 15 residues in the CDR3. Per the germline V gene, CDR1 is LNHDA and CDR2 is SQIVND (reference sequence). In DNA form, the CDR3 reads TGTGCCAGTACCAGGACAGTTCACCTCAGGGAGACCCAGTACTTC. It translates to CASTRTVHLRETQYF. The whole variable domain, filled in from reference TRBV19 and TRBJ2-5, reads DGGITQSPKYLFRKEGQNVTLSCEQNLNHDAMYWYRQDPGQGLRLIYYSQIVNDFQKGDIAEGYSVSREKKESFPLTVTSAQKNPTAFYLCASTRTVHLRETQYFGPGTRLLVL.

This clonotype has a count of ten or more. The genes are TRBV4-2 and TRBJ2-3; 8 positions match TRBD2. Germline-derived CDR1 and CDR2 are LGHNA and YNFKEQ. The trim removed 4 bases at V and 1 base at J, leaving 1 base unmatched. CDR3 size: 14 residues. CDR3 sequence: CASSPGGGTDTQYF. CDR3 coding DNA: TGTGCCAGCAGCCCGGGGGGGGGCACAGATACGCAGTATTTT.

This clonotype was seen ten or more times. The chain combines TRBV5-1 with TRBJ2-5; 15 positions match TRBD2. Germline assignment: CDR1 SGHRS and CDR2 YFSETQ. Unmatched junction bases numbered 1, after V lost 4 bases and J lost 3 bases. The CDR3 extends over 15 amino acids. CDR3 DNA sequence: TGCGCCAGCAGCCGGACTAGCGGGAGGGAAGAGACCCAGTACTTC. It yields the protein CASSRTSGREETQYF.

This clonotype was recorded many times. This chain links TRBV4-2 with TRBJ2-2; 12 bases fit TRBD2. The CDR3 extends over 16 amino acids. Trimming took 5 bases from V and 6 from J; bases not matched to a gene: 7. Looked up from germline, CDR1 is LGHNA and CDR2 is YNFKEQ. The CDR3 region is CASSTRTSGKPGELFF. The CDR3 DNA reads TGTGCCAGCAGCACGAGGACTAGCGGGAAGCCCGGGGAGCTGTTTTTT.

The sample holds many counts of this clonotype. The V gene is TRBV5-1, the J gene TRBJ2-1; D may match TRBD1 or TRBD2 (6 bases each). The germline V and J ends were trimmed by 4 bases and 10 bases, with 21 bases remaining between them. Germline assignment: CDR1 SGHRS and CDR2 YFSETQ. CDR3 length equals 15 residues. This CDR3 reads CASSAGGTSNIEQFF. For the CDR3, the DNA is TGCGCCAGCAGCGCTGGGGGGACATCGAATATCGAGCAGTTCTTC.

This clonotype was recorded at least ten times. The chain employs TRBV12-3 or TRBV12-4 and TRBJ1-5; a possible D gene is TRBD1 (6 bases). The CDR3 sequence is 14 residues long. Trimming shortened V by 5 bases and J by 7 bases, and 15 bases separated the two germline ends. The chain's CDR3 is CASSPQGRLQPQHF. In DNA, the CDR3 is TGTGCCAGCAGTCCACAGGGTCGGCTACAGCCCCAGCATTTT.

This clonotype has a count of ten or more. This sequence joins TRBV5-1 and TRBJ2-2; unclear D gene. The germline V and J ends were trimmed by 0 bases and 4 bases, with 13 bases remaining between them. This CDR3 has 16 residues. CDR1 SGHRS and CDR2 YFSETQ come from the germline V gene. This CDR3 reads CASSLGPGTGTGELFF. The CDR3, as DNA: TGCGCCAGCAGCTTGGGACCCGGAACGGGCACCGGGGAGCTGTTTTTT.

This clonotype was recorded many times. This chain links TRBV2 with TRBJ2-2, with 7 bases lining up with TRBD1. There are 13 residues in the CDR3. V was clipped by 8 bases and J by 5 bases; unmatched bases: 5. Germline-derived CDR1 and CDR2 are SNHLY and FYNNEI. Here the CDR3 DNA reads TGTGCCAGCCGACAGGGAGATACCGGGGAGCTGTTTTTT. Protein sequence: CASRQGDTGELFF. Drawing the rest from reference TRBV2 and TRBJ2-2, the complete variable domain is EPEVTQTPSHQVTQMGQEVILRCVPISNHLYFYWYRQILGQKVEFLVSFYNNEISEKSEIFDDQFSVERPDGSNFTLKIRSTKLEDSAMYFCASRQGDTGELFFGEGSRLTVL.

This clonotype qualifies as medium-sized (0.01 to 0.1%). The CDR3 sequence is CASEGAVETQYF. The CDR3 DNA reads as TGTGCCAGCGAGGGGGCCGTGGAGACCCAGTACTTC. V and J are TRBV28 and TRBJ2-5; 7 bases line up with TRBD1. There are 12 residues in the CDR3. J gave up 5 bases and V 8 bases, and 5 bases lay outside the gene matches. CDR1 is MDHEN, CDR2 SYDVKM, per germline.

This clonotype ranks as medium-sized. The V call is TRBV29-1, the J call TRBJ1-2, with TRBD1 identical over 12 bases. The V segment lost 0 bases and the J segment 6 bases; nucleotides outside the gene matches: 5. The CDR3 has 15 amino acids. The germline gives CDR1 SQVTM, CDR2 ANQGSEA. Written as DNA, the CDR3 is TGCAGCGTTGAAGAGGGACAGGGGGCGCGGGATGGCTACACCTTC. This codes for CSVEEGQGARDGYTF.

This clonotype was picked up many times. The V and J genes are TRBV12-3 or TRBV12-4 and TRBJ1-6; D is unclear. V dropped 6 bases and J dropped 0 bases, with 12 bases sitting between them. The CDR3 totals 16 residues. CDR3 sequence reads: CASRGTQSSYNSPLHF. CDR3 bases: TGTGCCAGCAGAGGTACCCAGAGCTCCTATAATTCACCCCTCCACTTT.

By share, this clonotype ranks as medium-sized (0.01 to 0.1%). The rearrangement links TRBV28 to TRBJ2-7; 8 bases align to TRBD1. Trimming removed 8 bases from V and 7 bases from J; junction bases left unmatched: 13. Looked up from germline, CDR1 is MDHEN and CDR2 is SYDVKM. The CDR3 is 14 amino acids. CDR3 DNA sequence: TGTGCCAGCCGTGTGGGGCAGGGGGCGCGAGAGCAGTACTTC. Its protein product is CASRVGQGAREQYF.

This clonotype has more than one count but fewer than ten. The chain links TRBV20-1 to TRBJ2-7; 7 bases are a match to TRBD2. Trimming took 0 bases from V and 4 from J; bases not matched to a gene: 6. Germline CDR1 reads DFQATT; CDR2 reads SNEGSKA (reference sequence). The CDR3 runs 14 residues. CDR3 in DNA: TGCAGTGCTAGAGATTTGGCGGGACTATACGAGCAGTACTTC. It codes for CSARDLAGLYEQYF.

This clonotype was picked up many times. V gene TRBV28 combines with J gene TRBJ2-7; no clear D gene. Trimming shortened V by 7 bases and J by 2 bases, and 12 bases separated the two germline ends. Germline V gives CDR1 MDHEN, CDR2 SYDVKM. This CDR3 spans 13 amino acids. The CDR3, as DNA: TGTGCCAGCACCCCGGACGTTACCTACGAGCAGTACTTC. This translates into CASTPDVTYEQYF. Based on the CDR3 plus reference TRBV28 and TRBJ2-7, the full variable domain is DVKVTQSSRYLVKRTGEKVFLECVQDMDHENMFWYRQDPGLGLRLIYFSYDVKMKEKGDIPEGYSVSREKKERFSLILESASTNQTSMYLCASTPDVTYEQYFGPGTRLTVT.

This clonotype was found many times. The rearrangement uses TRBV19 and TRBJ2-1, with 7 bases fitting TRBD2. The J segment lost 9 bases and the V segment lost 3 bases, leaving 5 bases of the junction unmatched. The CDR3 sequence is 13 residues long. Germline values: CDR1 LNHDA, CDR2 SQIVND (reference sequence). DNA for the CDR3: TGTGCCAGTAGTATCGGGGGGAGGGTTGAGCAGTTCTTC. Amino acid sequence: CASSIGGRVEQFF.

V and J are TRBV7-9 and TRBJ2-7; 8 bases map to TRBD2. The germline V gene has CDR1 SEHNR and CDR2 FQNEAQ (reference sequence). The ends lost 7 bases at V and 1 base at J; junction bases unmatched: 6. This CDR3 is built from 14 residues. The CDR3 spells CASTRGGRSYEQYF. The CDR3 DNA follows: TGTGCCAGCACCCGGGGGGGACGTTCCTACGAGCAGTACTTC.

This clonotype has a count of ten or more. The V and J genes are TRBV6-2 or TRBV6-3 and TRBJ1-1; D is unclear. CDR1 is MNHEY and CDR2 is SVGEGT in the germline V gene. V was shortened by 0 bases and J by 0 bases, with 5 bases between the two germline ends. This CDR3 has 14 residues. CDR3 region: CASSYSRVNTEAFF. The CDR3 DNA reads TGTGCCAGCAGTTACTCGAGGGTGAACACTGAAGCTTTCTTT.